This T cell receptor (beta chain) was identified during a study of OX40 agonist ivuxolimab in advanced cancers. Patients with a history of autoimmune disease or on systemic immunosuppression were excluded. Libraries were prepared by immunoSEQ multiplex PCR; TCRdb keeps only in-frame clonotypes and omits some of them. The sample lists tens of thousands of clones; 80% to 95% were seen once. Germline V gene lookup returns CDR1 ENHRY and CDR2 SYGVKD. The CDR3 runs 15 residues. The clonotype was recovered from an adult with an advanced solid tumor such as melanoma, head and neck, liver or kidney cancer. This specimen consisted of CD4+ or CD8+ T cells sorted from blood, obtained in a trial of the OX40 agonist ivuxolimab. The rearrangement joins TRBV10-3 to TRBJ2-5, with a tentative D call TRBD2 (7 bases). The J call may be in error: the DNA end matches TRBJ2-7 better. CDR3 bases: TGTGCCATCAGCCAAGGGGGGGGTCTCTCCTACGAGCAGTACTTC. Translation: CAISQGGGLSYEQYF.